A single sample is the source of the 3 T cell receptor beta chains below, sequenced in a study of cytomegalovirus exposure and HLA in healthy donors. The PCR employed 60 Vbeta primers together with 13 Jbeta primers. TCRdb keeps only in-frame clones here, not all; method: immunoSEQ multiplex PCR. The profile shows 150,000 to 200,000 clones, 80% to 90% of them singletons. Material: PBMCs. The source of these receptors is a girl between 5 and 17 years old in good health and CMV-seropositive.

This clone has a handful of counts. The gene calls are TRBV7-9 and TRBJ1-5; 9 bases map to TRBD1. This CDR3 is 15 amino acids long. With V trimmed by 7 bases and J by 6 bases, 10 bases remained unmatched. CDR1 is SEHNR and CDR2 is FQNEAQ in the germline V gene (reference sequence). CDR3 residues: CASIKQGAPGQPQHF. CDR3 nucleotide sequence: TGTGCCAGCATAAAACAGGGGGCGCCGGGTCAGCCCCAGCATTTT.

Here the CDR3 DNA reads TGCAGCGTTGAGACCGGGACAGGGGTAGGCTACACCTTC. Its translation: CSVETGTGVGYTF. The chain joins TRBV29-1 to TRBJ1-2; the match to TRBD1 covers 10 bases. Germline V gives CDR1 SQVTM, CDR2 ANQGSEA. V lost 3 bases, J lost 8 bases, and 6 bases stayed unmatched. The CDR3 is 13 residues long.

The chain joins TRBV6-4 to TRBJ1-2; D call uncertain. This CDR3 region has 16 residues. The germline CDR1 and CDR2 sequences are MRHNA and SNTAGT. Trimming stripped 5 bases from V and 6 bases from J, with 22 bases between. Here the CDR3 DNA reads TGTGCCAGCAGTCTTCGGGAGGGTAAATTTGGGGATGGCTACACCTTC. This gives the protein CASSLREGKFGDGYTF.